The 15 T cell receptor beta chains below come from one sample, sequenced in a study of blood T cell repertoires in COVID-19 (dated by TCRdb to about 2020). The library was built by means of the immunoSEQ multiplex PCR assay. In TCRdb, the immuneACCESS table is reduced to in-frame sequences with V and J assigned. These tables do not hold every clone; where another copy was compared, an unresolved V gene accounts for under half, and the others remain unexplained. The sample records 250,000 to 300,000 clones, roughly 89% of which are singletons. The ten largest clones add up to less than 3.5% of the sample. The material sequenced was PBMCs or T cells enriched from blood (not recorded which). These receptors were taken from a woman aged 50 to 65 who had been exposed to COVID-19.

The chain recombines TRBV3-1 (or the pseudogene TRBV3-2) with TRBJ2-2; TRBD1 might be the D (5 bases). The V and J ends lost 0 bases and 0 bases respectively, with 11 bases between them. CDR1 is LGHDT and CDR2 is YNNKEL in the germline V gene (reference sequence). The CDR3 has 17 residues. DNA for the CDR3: TGTGCCAGCAGCCAAGACGGGTCAGGGACGAACACCGGGGAGCTGTTTTTT. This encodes CASSQDGSGTNTGELFF.

The CDR3 loop reads CASSLIAGPSTDTQYF. The CDR3 DNA reads TGTGCCAGCAGCTTAATAGCGGGGCCGAGCACAGATACGCAGTATTTT. The chain joins TRBV5-6 to TRBJ2-3; TRBD2 agrees at 8 bases. Germline V CDR1 and CDR2: SGHDT, YYEEEE. The CDR3 consists of 16 residues. After removal of 2 bases from V and 0 bases from J, the junction contained 5 bases not matched to a gene.

The CDR3: CASSQAKTQYF. CDR3 nucleotide sequence: TGTGCCAGCAGCCAAGCTAAGACCCAGTACTTC. The rearrangement joins TRBV3-1 (or the pseudogene TRBV3-2) to TRBJ2-5; the D is unclear. The CDR3 is made up of 11 amino acids. The ends were cut back, 1 base at V and 6 bases at J, with 3 bases in the middle. Germline V gene sequence: CDR1 LGHDT, CDR2 YNNKEL (reference sequence).

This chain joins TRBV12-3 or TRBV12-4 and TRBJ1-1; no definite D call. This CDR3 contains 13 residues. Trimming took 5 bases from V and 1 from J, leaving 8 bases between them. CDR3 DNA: TGTGCCAGCAGTACCAGGCGGAACACTGAAGCTTTCTTT. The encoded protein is CASSTRRNTEAFF.

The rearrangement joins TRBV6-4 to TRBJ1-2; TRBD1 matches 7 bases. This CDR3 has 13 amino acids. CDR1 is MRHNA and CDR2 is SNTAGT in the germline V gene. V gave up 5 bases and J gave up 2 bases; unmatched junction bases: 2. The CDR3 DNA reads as TGTGCCAGCAGTCCACAGGGGAACTATGGCTACACCTTC. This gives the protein CASSPQGNYGYTF.

The CDR3 coding sequence is TGTGCCAGCCGGGAAATTAGCAATCAGCCCCAGCATTTT. As protein: CASREISNQPQHF. J is TRBJ1-5 and V is TRBV2; D remains ambiguous. The CDR3 totals 13 residues. CDR1 and CDR2 from the germline V gene are SNHLY and FYNNEI. Between the trimmed V and J ends, which lost 8 bases and 0 bases, there was a span of 8 bases.

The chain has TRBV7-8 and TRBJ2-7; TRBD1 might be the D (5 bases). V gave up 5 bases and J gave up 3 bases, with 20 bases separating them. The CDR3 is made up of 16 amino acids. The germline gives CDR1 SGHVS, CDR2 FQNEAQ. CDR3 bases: TGTGCCAGCAGCACCTATGGCAGGGTACGAGGCTACGAGCAGTACTTC. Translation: CASSTYGRVRGYEQYF.

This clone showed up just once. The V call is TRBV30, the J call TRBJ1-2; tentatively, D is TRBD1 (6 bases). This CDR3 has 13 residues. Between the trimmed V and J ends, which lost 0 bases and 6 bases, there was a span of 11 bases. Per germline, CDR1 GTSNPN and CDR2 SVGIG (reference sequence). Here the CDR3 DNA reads TGTGCCTGGAGTGTAGGGGGAGGGAATGGCTACACCTTC. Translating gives CAWSVGGGNGYTF.

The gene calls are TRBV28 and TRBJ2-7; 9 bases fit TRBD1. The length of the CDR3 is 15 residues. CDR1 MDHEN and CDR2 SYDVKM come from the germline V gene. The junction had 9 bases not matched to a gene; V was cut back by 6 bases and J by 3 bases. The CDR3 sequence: CASRISGTGSYEQYF. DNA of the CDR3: TGTGCCAGCAGGATATCGGGGACAGGGAGCTACGAGCAGTACTTC.

The CDR3 is CASSFEGYEQYF. CDR3 in DNA: TGCGCCAGCAGCTTCGAGGGCTACGAGCAGTACTTC. The V gene is TRBV5-1, the J gene TRBJ2-7; possibly TRBD2 for D (5 bases). The germline CDR1 and CDR2 sequences are SGHRS and YFSETQ. CDR3 length equals 12 residues. V lost 2 bases, J lost 3 bases, and 6 bases lay in between.

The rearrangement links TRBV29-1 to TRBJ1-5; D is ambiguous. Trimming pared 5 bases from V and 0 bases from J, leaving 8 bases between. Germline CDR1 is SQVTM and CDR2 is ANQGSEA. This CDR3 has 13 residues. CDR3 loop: CSVIANSNQPQHF. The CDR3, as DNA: TGCAGCGTTATAGCTAATAGCAATCAGCCCCAGCATTTT.

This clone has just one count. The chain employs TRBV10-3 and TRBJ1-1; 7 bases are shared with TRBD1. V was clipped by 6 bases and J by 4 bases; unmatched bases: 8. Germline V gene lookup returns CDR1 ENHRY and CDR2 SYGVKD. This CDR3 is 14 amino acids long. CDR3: CAIRASTGITEAFF. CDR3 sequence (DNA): TGTGCCATCAGAGCCTCGACAGGGATCACTGAAGCTTTCTTT.

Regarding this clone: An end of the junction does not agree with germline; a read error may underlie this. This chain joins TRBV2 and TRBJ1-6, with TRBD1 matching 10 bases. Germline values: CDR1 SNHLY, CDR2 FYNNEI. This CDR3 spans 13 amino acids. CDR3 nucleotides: TGTGCCAGCAGTTTACCCACCCCGGGACAGGGGTACTTT. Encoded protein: CASSLPTPGQGYF. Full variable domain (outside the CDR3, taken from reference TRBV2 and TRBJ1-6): EPEVTQTPSHQVTQMGQEVILRCVPISNHLYFYWYRQILGQKVEFLVSFYNNEISEKSEIFDDQFSVERPDGSNFTLKIRSTKLEDSAMYFCASSLPTPGQGYFGNGTRLTVT.

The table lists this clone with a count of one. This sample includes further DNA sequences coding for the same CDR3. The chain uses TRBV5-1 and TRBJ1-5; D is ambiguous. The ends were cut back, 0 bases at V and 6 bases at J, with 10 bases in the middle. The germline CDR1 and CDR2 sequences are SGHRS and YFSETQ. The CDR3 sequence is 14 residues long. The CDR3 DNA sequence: TGCGCCAGCAGCTTGGAAAGTGGGAGTCAGCCCCAGCATTTT. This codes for CASSLESGSQPQHF.

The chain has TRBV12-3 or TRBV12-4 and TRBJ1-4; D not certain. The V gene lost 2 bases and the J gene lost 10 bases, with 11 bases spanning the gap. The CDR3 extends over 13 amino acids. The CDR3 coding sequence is TGTGCCAGCAGTTTATCCACAGAGGGAAAACTGTTTTTT. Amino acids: CASSLSTEGKLFF.